This passage covers 9 T cell receptor beta chains from one sample sequenced in a study of T cells in Graves' hyperthyroidism and ophthalmopathy. Amplified regions were TCR beta CDR3 sequences from RNA transcripts. The HTBI set primed first-round TCR CDR3 RT-PCR. TCRdb independently ran MiXCR on the multiplex PCR reads; one entry per CDR3 protein. The sample holds under 700,000 distinct CDR3 sequences; approximately 15% are singletons and the top ten take 18%. Sequencing was done on a sample of blood. The receptors stem from a woman aged 18-29 years with Graves' hyperthyroidism.

There are a few counts of this clonotype. The rearrangement joins TRBV7-9 to TRBJ2-2; no reliable D call. Trimming took off 8 bases at V and 7 bases at J, with 11 bases between the two ends. The CDR3 is 12 amino acids. Germline V lookup: CDR1 SEHNR, CDR2 FQNEAQ (reference sequence). This CDR3 is CASAPGDGELFF. The CDR3 nucleotides are TGTGCCAGCGCCCCTGGGGACGGGGAGCTGTTTTTT.

This clonotype was recorded once. The chain recombines TRBV2 with TRBJ1-5; D ambiguous. Germline values: CDR1 SNHLY, CDR2 FYNNEI. The V and J ends lost 6 bases and 0 bases respectively, with 18 bases between them. CDR3 length: 17 amino acids. CDR3 loop: CASSLRGIGVSNQPQHF. The DNA for the CDR3 is TGTGCCAGCAGCCTCCGAGGGATCGGGGTTAGCAATCAGCCCCAGCATTTT.

The rearrangement uses TRBV24-1 and TRBJ2-1; 11 bases map to TRBD2. Germline CDR1 is KGHDR and CDR2 is SFDVKD. V lost 4 bases and J lost 4; bases outside the gene matches: 8. The length of the CDR3 is 17 residues. The CDR3 DNA reads TGTGCCACCAGTGACCCGGGACTAGCGGAGAATTACAATGAGCAGTTCTTC. The encoded protein is CATSDPGLAENYNEQFF.

This sequence joins TRBV24-1 and TRBJ2-1, with D possibly being TRBD1 (6 bases). V shed 4 bases and J shed 3 bases, with 12 bases lying between them. Germline CDR1 is KGHDR and CDR2 is SFDVKD. This CDR3 region has 15 residues. The CDR3 coding sequence is TGTGCCACCAGTGACCCAACAGGGCTCTACAATGAGCAGTTCTTC. The encoded protein is CATSDPTGLYNEQFF.

The chain employs TRBV30 and TRBJ2-7; TRBD2 might be the D (5 bases). Germline loops: CDR1 GTSNPN, CDR2 SVGIG (reference sequence). The CDR3 length is 14 residues. Trimming took off 3 bases at V and 3 bases at J, with 15 bases between the two ends. The CDR3 reads CAWRGRDPHYEQYF. The CDR3, as DNA: TGTGCCTGGAGGGGTCGGGATCCCCACTACGAGCAGTACTTC.

At least ten counts were recorded for this clonotype. This chain joins TRBV12-3 or TRBV12-4 and TRBJ2-7, with TRBD1 as a possible D gene (6 bases). Deletions cut 10 bases from V and 2 bases from J, with 15 bases between. This CDR3 comprises 13 residues. DNA for the CDR3: TGTGCCATCGTGGGGGCTCCAACCTACGAGCAGTACTTC. This encodes CAIVGAPTYEQYF.

This sequence joins TRBV27 and TRBJ2-1; D is ambiguous. V was trimmed by 3 bases and J by 0 bases, leaving 9 bases between them. The CDR3 sequence is 15 residues long. Per the germline V gene, CDR1 is MNHEY and CDR2 is SMNVEV (reference sequence). CDR3 amino acids: CASSFGPSSYNEQFF. The CDR3, as DNA: TGTGCCAGCAGTTTCGGGCCGAGCTCCTACAATGAGCAGTTCTTC.

This clonotype has only one observation. The genes are TRBV6-2 or TRBV6-3 and TRBJ2-5; the match to TRBD1 covers 8 bases. Losses at the gene ends were 5 bases for V and 9 bases for J; bases not matched to a gene: 8. Per the germline V gene, CDR1 is MNHEY and CDR2 is SVGEGT. CDR3 length: 13 residues. CDR3 residues: CASSGTGGTAQYF. The CDR3 nucleotides are TGTGCCAGCAGTGGGACAGGTGGGACGGCCCAGTACTTC.

Ten or more counts support this clonotype. The chain joins TRBV30 to TRBJ1-5; TRBD1 agrees at 9 bases. The germline gives CDR1 GTSNPN, CDR2 SVGIG (reference sequence). The V gene end was trimmed by 3 bases and the J gene end by 2 bases; junction bases not matched to a gene: 5. This CDR3 region has 15 residues. Here the CDR3 reads CAWSTGGLGNQPQHF. In nucleotides, the CDR3 is TGTGCCTGGAGCACAGGGGGCCTGGGCAATCAGCCCCAGCATTTT.